The entry that follows covers one T cell receptor (beta chain) sequence. Its antigen remains unknown. The data were obtained in a study of shared clonotypes between healthy human individuals. General study points: Incompleteness in sorted-subset sequencing, despite large depth, was shown by rarefaction.

The investigators split CD4+ cells into a CD45RA+ naive subset and a CD45RA-negative memory subset. The V end was cut by 4 bases, the J end by 2 bases, with 12 bases between. CDR3 length equals 14 residues. Germline loops: CDR1 SGHRS, CDR2 YFSETQ. Original data processing: Owing to the provision of junction-only sequences devoid of quality scores by immunoSEQ, filtering differed. Method: immunoSEQ multiplex PCR; TCRdb's copy keeps in-frame clones and lacks some. V and J calls and clone size follow that table, whereas D and trimming were derived from the DNA. The sample has 1,500,000 or so clones; around 98.5% are singletons.

Sequencing used naive CD4+ T cells sorted from blood. Subset here: CD45RA+ positively selected. The rearrangement links TRBV5-1 to TRBJ2-5, with D tentatively TRBD1 (6 bases). The sequence derives from a man aged 30 to 45 in good health. The CDR3, as DNA: TGCGCCAGCAGCCCAAACAGGGCACAAGAGACCCAGTACTTC. Protein product: CASSPNRAQETQYF.